This TCR beta chain was recorded in a study of blood T cell repertoires in COVID-19. Across the study: Acute-phase and convalescent COVID-19 samples originated in the United States, Italy and Spain.

The germline CDR1 and CDR2 sequences are SGHNT and YYREEE (reference sequence). The V and J ends lost 2 bases and 2 bases, in that order; junction bases with no gene match: 12. The CDR3 has 18 amino acids. The table lists this clone with many counts. In the original processing: How many nucleated cells were present was estimated from reference gene primer amplification. Data came from immunoSEQ multiplex PCR; TCRdb stores just in-frame clones and leaves some out. That table furnishes V, J and clone size, whereas the DNA furnished D and trimming. Of roughly 300,000 clones listed, about 89% are singletons.

The sample taken for sequencing was peripheral blood. The receptor's source is a man between 18 and 29 years old who had recovered from COVID-19. The chain couples TRBV5-4 to TRBJ2-7; 11 nucleotides agree with TRBD2. The CDR3 nucleotides are TGTGCCAGCAGCTTCAAATGGACCGGGACTAGCGGCGCCTACGAGCAGTACTTC. Translated, it gives CASSFKWTGTSGAYEQYF. The full variable domain, completed using reference TRBV5-4 and TRBJ2-7, is ETGVTQSPTHLIKTRGQQVTLRCSSQSGHNTVSWYQQALGQGPQFIFQYYREEENGRGNFPPRFSGLQFPNYSSELNVNALELDDSALYLCASSFKWTGTSGAYEQYFGPGTRLTVT.